This entry lists 19 T cell receptor beta chains sequenced from one sample in a study of CD8 T cells in ankylosing spondylitis. MiXCR was run by TCRdb on the 5' RACE reads, yielding one entry per CDR3 protein. The sample has about 360,000 distinct CDR3 sequences; roughly 22% are singletons. What was sequenced was blood, either unsorted or a sorted T cell fraction (not recorded which). Every receptor here comes from a male donor with ankylosing spondylitis or in good health (not recorded which).

The gene calls are TRBV12-3 or TRBV12-4 and TRBJ2-1; D is unclear. V was clipped by 2 bases and J by 7 bases, with 9 bases between them. The CDR3 length is 13 residues. CDR3 in amino acids: CASSLIPWNEQFF. Here the CDR3 DNA reads TGTGCCAGCAGTTTAATTCCGTGGAATGAGCAGTTCTTC.

The chain is built from TRBV5-6 and TRBJ2-2; D not resolved. V was clipped by 0 bases and J by 5 bases, with 8 bases between them. The germline gives CDR1 SGHDT, CDR2 YYEEEE. The CDR3 has 14 residues. CDR3 in amino acids: CASSLAAETGELFF. The CDR3 DNA follows: TGTGCCAGCAGCTTGGCGGCGGAGACCGGGGAGCTGTTTTTT.

The count of this clonotype is one. The CDR3 nucleotides read TGTGCCTGGAGTGGGGGACAGGGAAACGGAGAGACCCAGTACTTC. As protein: CAWSGGQGNGETQYF. The chain couples TRBV30 to TRBJ2-5, with TRBD1 matching over 9 bases. With 1 base clipped from V and 4 bases from J, the junction kept 7 bases outside the gene matches. CDR3 length: 15 residues. Germline assignment: CDR1 GTSNPN and CDR2 SVGIG (reference sequence).

This chain joins TRBV27 and TRBJ2-7, with D hard to call. V lost 0 bases to trimming and J lost 3 bases, with 12 bases between them. CDR1 and CDR2 (germline): MNHEY, SMNVEV (reference sequence). The CDR3 is 15 amino acids. CDR3 in amino acids: CASSLSGVRVYEQYF. CDR3 nucleotide sequence: TGTGCCAGCAGTTTATCTGGGGTCCGGGTCTACGAGCAGTACTTC.

V gene TRBV12-3 or TRBV12-4 combines with J gene TRBJ2-7, with D hard to call. V was pared by 4 bases and J by 5 bases, with 6 bases between. The CDR3 is 11 amino acids. CDR3 region: CASSSGDEQYF. The CDR3, as DNA: TGTGCCAGCAGTTCTGGAGACGAGCAGTACTTC.

This clonotype was observed a few times. This chain joins TRBV4-1 and TRBJ1-1; no reliable D call. Trimming cost V 4 bases and J 6 bases, with 12 bases left between them. The V gene's germline CDR1 is MGHRA and CDR2 YSYEKL. The CDR3 covers 13 residues. The CDR3 sequence: CASSPQGPSEAFF. CDR3 nucleotides: TGCGCCAGCAGCCCACAAGGGCCATCTGAAGCTTTCTTT.

This clonotype was picked up a small number of times. V and J are TRBV12-3 or TRBV12-4 and TRBJ2-1, with 8 bases that match TRBD1. CDR3 size: 15 residues. The ends lost 6 bases at V and 7 bases at J; junction bases unmatched: 11. CDR3: CASSPYLTGENEQFF. The CDR3 region has the DNA TGTGCCAGCAGCCCCTACCTGACAGGGGAAAATGAGCAGTTCTTC.

The sample holds many counts of this clonotype. The chain recombines TRBV4-2 with TRBJ2-3; 13 nucleotides line up with TRBD2. The length of the CDR3 is 17 residues. Germline CDR1 and CDR2: LGHNA and YNFKEQ. Trimming cost V 0 bases and J 3 bases; bases outside gene matches: 3. The CDR3 DNA reads TGTGCCAGCAGCCAAGAACTAGCGGGGGGGCCAACAGATACGCAGTATTTT. Residues: CASSQELAGGPTDTQYF.

This clonotype was counted a few times. J is TRBJ2-2 and V is TRBV20-1, with D tentatively TRBD1 (6 bases). The germline CDR1 and CDR2 sequences are DFQATT and SNEGSKA (reference sequence). The CDR3 runs to 16 residues. Trimming removed 0 bases from V and 0 bases from J, with 11 bases in between. Written as DNA, the CDR3 is TGCAGTGCTAGAGATGAGGACAGAGCGAACACCGGGGAGCTGTTTTTT. Translation gives CSARDEDRANTGELFF.

V usage is TRBV12-3 or TRBV12-4 and J usage is TRBJ2-5; D gene unclear. Trimming shortened V by 3 bases and J by 2 bases, and 13 bases separated the two germline ends. The CDR3 has 15 residues. CDR3 sequence: CASSFVQSVQETQYF. The DNA of the CDR3 is TGTGCCAGCAGTTTTGTGCAGAGCGTTCAAGAGACCCAGTACTTC.

This clonotype was recorded at least ten times. This sequence joins TRBV13 and TRBJ2-3, with D tentatively TRBD1 (5 bases). The CDR3 spans 13 residues. Germline lookup yields CDR1 PRHDT and CDR2 FYEKMQ (reference sequence). V dropped 1 base and J dropped 4 bases, with 6 bases sitting between them. CDR3 nucleotides: TGTGCCAGCAGCTTAGAGGGGCCAGATACGCAGTATTTT. Protein sequence: CASSLEGPDTQYF.

J is TRBJ2-6 and V is TRBV20-1; 10 positions match TRBD1. Germline V gives CDR1 DFQATT, CDR2 SNEGSKA (reference sequence). V lost 0 bases, J lost 2 bases, and 7 bases stayed unmatched. The CDR3 is 18 amino acids. The CDR3 loop reads CSARDYATGGPGANVLTF. For the CDR3, the DNA is TGCAGTGCTAGAGATTACGCGACAGGGGGCCCTGGGGCCAACGTCCTGACTTTC.

The chain couples TRBV20-1 to TRBJ2-7; TRBD2 matches 8 bases. Germline V gene lookup returns CDR1 DFQATT and CDR2 SNEGSKA (reference sequence). The V segment lost 0 bases and the J segment 0 bases; nucleotides outside the gene matches: 4. The CDR3 spans 15 residues. The CDR3 DNA follows: TGCAGTGCTAGAGATACGCTAGCGGGCTCCTACGAGCAGTACTTC. Translated: CSARDTLAGSYEQYF.

This clonotype was counted at least ten times. The CDR3 spells CSALGDRGRNEQFF. In DNA, the CDR3 is TGCAGCGCCCTGGGGGACAGGGGCCGCAATGAGCAGTTCTTC. The chain employs TRBV29-1 and TRBJ2-1, with 10 bases lining up with TRBD1. CDR1 SQVTM and CDR2 ANQGSEA come from the germline V gene. This CDR3 has 14 residues. V dropped 7 bases and J dropped 6; count of bases not matched to a gene: 9.

The rearrangement joins TRBV7-8 to TRBJ2-7; unclear D gene. The CDR3 has 13 amino acids. The germline V gene encodes CDR1 SGHVS and CDR2 FQNEAQ. V was pared by 5 bases and J by 2 bases, with 10 bases between. The CDR3, as DNA: TGTGCCAGCAGCCCCCATTCGGCCTACGAGCAGTACTTC. It translates to CASSPHSAYEQYF.

This chain uses TRBV29-1 with TRBJ2-6; a weak D match, TRBD2 (6 bases). CDR1 is SQVTM and CDR2 is ANQGSEA in the germline V gene. This CDR3 is built from 16 residues. V was shortened by 3 bases and J by 2 bases, with 14 bases between the two germline ends. CDR3: CSVESVRGTGANVLTF. The CDR3 region has the DNA TGCAGCGTTGAGTCGGTTCGGGGGACTGGGGCCAACGTCCTGACTTTC.

This clonotype was found a few times. The chain couples TRBV11-2 to TRBJ2-3, with 11 bases identical to TRBD2. Germline V gene lookup returns CDR1 SGHAT and CDR2 FQNNGV. V trimming: 5 bases; J trimming: 4 bases; junction bases outside the gene matches: 5. The CDR3 contains 15 residues. CDR3 region: CASSMTSGVADTQYF. The CDR3 nucleotides read TGTGCCAGCAGCATGACTAGCGGGGTGGCAGATACGCAGTATTTT. Full variable domain (outside the CDR3, taken from reference TRBV11-2 and TRBJ2-3): EAGVAQSPRYKIIEKRQSVAFWCNPISGHATLYWYQQILGQGPKLLIQFQNNGVVDDSQLPKDRFSAERLKGVDSTLKIQPAKLEDSAVYLCASSMTSGVADTQYFGPGTRLTVL.

This clonotype is a singleton in its sample. The gene calls are TRBV27 and TRBJ2-3; D call uncertain. The germline gives CDR1 MNHEY, CDR2 SMNVEV (reference sequence). The V end lost 1 base, the J end lost 0 bases, and 8 bases lay between the germline ends. The CDR3 contains 15 residues. The DNA of the CDR3 is TGTGCCAGCAGTTTATTCTTACCGAGCACAGATACGCAGTATTTT. The encoded protein is CASSLFLPSTDTQYF.

The chain carries TRBV12-3 or TRBV12-4 and TRBJ2-3; D may correspond to TRBD1 or TRBD2 (6 bases each). The CDR3 totals 17 residues. V was trimmed by 0 bases and J by 0 bases, leaving 13 bases between them. The CDR3 reads CASSLAAGGQSTDTQYF. CDR3 DNA: TGTGCCAGCAGTTTAGCCGCCGGGGGCCAAAGCACAGATACGCAGTATTTT.